The entry below describes one TCR beta chain. Its specificity is not known. Germline lookup yields CDR1 MNHNS and CDR2 SASEGT. The CDR3 sequence is 13 residues long. The ends were cut back, 2 bases at V and 5 bases at J, with 9 bases in the middle. Likely unrecorded immune exposures existed in these nominally healthy donors. These data come from a study of cytomegalovirus exposure and HLA in healthy donors. Study-level results: Association of 16,951 TCR beta sequences with HLA alleles was found at 0.05 false discovery rate in a later analysis. DRB1 had the most TCR associations and HLA-C the fewest, a later analysis found, with rates varying by HLA locus.

PCR amplification relied on 60 Vbeta primers (plus 13 Jbeta primers). Here immunoSEQ multiplex PCR was the method, and the copy in TCRdb shows in-frame clones only, minus some. The table shows 120,000 or so clones, with around 83% occurring only once. The rearrangement uses TRBV6-1 and TRBJ1-2; possible D gene TRBD1, 6 bases. This receptor was identified in a woman between 55 and 75 years old in good health and CMV-seropositive. The sequencing sample was made of PBMCs. CDR3 bases: TGTGCCAGCAGTGAAACAGGGAGTTATGGCTACACCTTC. Its protein product is CASSETGSYGYTF.